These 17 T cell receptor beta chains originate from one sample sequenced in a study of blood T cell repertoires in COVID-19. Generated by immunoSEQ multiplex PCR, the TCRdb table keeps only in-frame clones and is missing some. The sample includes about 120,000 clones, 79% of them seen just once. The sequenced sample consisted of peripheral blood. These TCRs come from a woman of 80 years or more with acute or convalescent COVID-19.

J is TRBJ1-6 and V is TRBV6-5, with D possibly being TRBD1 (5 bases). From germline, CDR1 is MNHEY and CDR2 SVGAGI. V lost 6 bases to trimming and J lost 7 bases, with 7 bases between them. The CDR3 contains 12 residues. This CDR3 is CASRRQNSPLHF. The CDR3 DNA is TGTGCCAGCAGGCGACAGAATTCACCCCTCCACTTT.

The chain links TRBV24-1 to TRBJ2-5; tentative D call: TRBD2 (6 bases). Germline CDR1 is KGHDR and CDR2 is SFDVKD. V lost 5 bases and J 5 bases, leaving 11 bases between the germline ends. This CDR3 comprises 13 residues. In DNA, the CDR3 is TGTGCCACCAGTGGGGGGGTCGGGGAGACCCAGTACTTC. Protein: CATSGGVGETQYF.

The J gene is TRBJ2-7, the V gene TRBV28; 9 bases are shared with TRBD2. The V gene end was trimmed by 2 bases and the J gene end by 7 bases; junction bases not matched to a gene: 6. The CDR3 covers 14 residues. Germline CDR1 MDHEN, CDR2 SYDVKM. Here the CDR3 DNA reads TGTGCCAGCAGTTTAGCGGGAGGGCCTTGGGAGCAGTACTTC. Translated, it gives CASSLAGGPWEQYF.

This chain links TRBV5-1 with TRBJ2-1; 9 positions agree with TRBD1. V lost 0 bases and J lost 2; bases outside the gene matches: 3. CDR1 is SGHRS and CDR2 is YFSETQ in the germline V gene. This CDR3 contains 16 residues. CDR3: CASSLAGQGTYNEQFF. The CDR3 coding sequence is TGCGCCAGCAGCTTGGCGGGACAGGGTACCTACAATGAGCAGTTCTTC.

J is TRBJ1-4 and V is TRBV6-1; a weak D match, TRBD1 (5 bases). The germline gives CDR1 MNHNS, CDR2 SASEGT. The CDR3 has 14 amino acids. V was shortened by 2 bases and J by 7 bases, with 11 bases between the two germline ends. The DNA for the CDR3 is TGTGCCAGCAGTGAAACTTGGACACTTGAAAAACTGTTTTTT. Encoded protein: CASSETWTLEKLFF.

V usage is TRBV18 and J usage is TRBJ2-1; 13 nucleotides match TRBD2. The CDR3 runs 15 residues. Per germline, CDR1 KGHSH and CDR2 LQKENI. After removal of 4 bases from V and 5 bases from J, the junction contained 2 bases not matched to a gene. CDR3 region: CASSLTSGGDNEQFF. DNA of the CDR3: TGTGCCAGCTCACTTACTAGCGGGGGGGACAATGAGCAGTTCTTC.

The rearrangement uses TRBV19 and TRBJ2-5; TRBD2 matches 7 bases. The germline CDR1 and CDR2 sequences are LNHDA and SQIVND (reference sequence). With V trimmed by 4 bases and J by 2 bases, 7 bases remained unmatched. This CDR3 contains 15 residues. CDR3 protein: CASSTPRGTQETQYF. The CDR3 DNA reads TGTGCCAGTAGTACCCCGCGGGGGACTCAAGAGACCCAGTACTTC.

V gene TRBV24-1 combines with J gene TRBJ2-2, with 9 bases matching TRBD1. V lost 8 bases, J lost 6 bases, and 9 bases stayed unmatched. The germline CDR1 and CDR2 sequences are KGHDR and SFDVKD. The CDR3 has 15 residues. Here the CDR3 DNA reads TGTGCCACCACGCCGGGACAGGGTGTAGCCGGGGAGCTGTTTTTT. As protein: CATTPGQGVAGELFF.

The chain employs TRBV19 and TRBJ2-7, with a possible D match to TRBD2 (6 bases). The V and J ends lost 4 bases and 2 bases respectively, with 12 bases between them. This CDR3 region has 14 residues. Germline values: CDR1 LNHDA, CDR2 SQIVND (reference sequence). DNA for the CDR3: TGTGCCAGTAGTAGTCAGGCGGGGCCCTACGAGCAGTACTTC. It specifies CASSSQAGPYEQYF.

The chain's CDR3 is CASRDRGETQYF. The CDR3 nucleotides read TGTGCCAGCAGGGACAGGGGGGAGACCCAGTACTTC. The chain couples TRBV2 to TRBJ2-5; 10 bases match TRBD1. The CDR3 contains 12 residues. Unmatched junction bases numbered 0, after V lost 6 bases and J lost 5 bases. Per the germline V gene, CDR1 is SNHLY and CDR2 is FYNNEI. Supplemented by reference TRBV2 and TRBJ2-5, the full variable domain reads EPEVTQTPSHQVTQMGQEVILRCVPISNHLYFYWYRQILGQKVEFLVSFYNNEISEKSEIFDDQFSVERPDGSNFTLKIRSTKLEDSAMYFCASRDRGETQYFGPGTRLLVL.

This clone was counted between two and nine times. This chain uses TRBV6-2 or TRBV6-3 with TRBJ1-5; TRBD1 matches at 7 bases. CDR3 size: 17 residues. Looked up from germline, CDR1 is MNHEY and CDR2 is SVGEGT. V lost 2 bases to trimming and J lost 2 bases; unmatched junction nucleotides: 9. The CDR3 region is CASSYASGGSGNQPQHF. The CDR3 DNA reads TGTGCCAGCAGTTACGCCTCAGGGGGGTCAGGCAATCAGCCCCAGCATTTT.

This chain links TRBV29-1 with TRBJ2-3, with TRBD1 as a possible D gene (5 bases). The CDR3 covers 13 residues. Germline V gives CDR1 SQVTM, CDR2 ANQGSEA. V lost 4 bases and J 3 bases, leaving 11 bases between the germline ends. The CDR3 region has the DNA TGCAGCGTTGCCCGGGCAGGGACAGATACGCAGTATTTT. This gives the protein CSVARAGTDTQYF.

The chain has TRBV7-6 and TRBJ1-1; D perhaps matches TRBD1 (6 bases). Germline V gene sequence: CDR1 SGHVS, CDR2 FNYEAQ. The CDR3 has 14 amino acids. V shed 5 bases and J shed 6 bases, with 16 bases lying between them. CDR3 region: CASSPEVWGPEAFF. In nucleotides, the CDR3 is TGTGCCAGCAGCCCCGAGGTTTGGGGGCCTGAAGCTTTCTTT.

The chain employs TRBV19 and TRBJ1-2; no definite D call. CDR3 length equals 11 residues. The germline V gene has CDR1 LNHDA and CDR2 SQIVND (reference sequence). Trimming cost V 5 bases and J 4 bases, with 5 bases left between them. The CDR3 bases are TGTGCCAGTAGTTATCTCTATGGCTACACCTTC. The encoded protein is CASSYLYGYTF.

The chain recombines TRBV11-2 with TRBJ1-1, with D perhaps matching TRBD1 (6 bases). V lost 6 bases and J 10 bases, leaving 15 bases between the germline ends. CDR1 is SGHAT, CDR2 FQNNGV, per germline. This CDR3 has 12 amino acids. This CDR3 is CASSSIQGAAFF. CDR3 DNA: TGTGCCAGCAGTTCAATACAGGGAGCAGCTTTCTTT.

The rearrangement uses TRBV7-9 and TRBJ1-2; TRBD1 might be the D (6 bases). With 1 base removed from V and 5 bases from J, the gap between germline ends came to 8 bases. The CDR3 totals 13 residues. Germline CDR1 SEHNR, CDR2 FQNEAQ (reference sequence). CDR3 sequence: CASSLGGQYGYTF. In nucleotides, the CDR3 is TGTGCCAGCAGCTTAGGAGGACAGTATGGCTACACCTTC.

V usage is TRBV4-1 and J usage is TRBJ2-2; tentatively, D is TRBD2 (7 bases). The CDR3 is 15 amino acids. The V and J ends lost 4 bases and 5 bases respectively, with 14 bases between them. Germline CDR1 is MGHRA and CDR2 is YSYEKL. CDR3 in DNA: TGCGCCAGCAGCCCGTTAGGGGGGGCGACCGGGGAGCTGTTTTTT. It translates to CASSPLGGATGELFF.